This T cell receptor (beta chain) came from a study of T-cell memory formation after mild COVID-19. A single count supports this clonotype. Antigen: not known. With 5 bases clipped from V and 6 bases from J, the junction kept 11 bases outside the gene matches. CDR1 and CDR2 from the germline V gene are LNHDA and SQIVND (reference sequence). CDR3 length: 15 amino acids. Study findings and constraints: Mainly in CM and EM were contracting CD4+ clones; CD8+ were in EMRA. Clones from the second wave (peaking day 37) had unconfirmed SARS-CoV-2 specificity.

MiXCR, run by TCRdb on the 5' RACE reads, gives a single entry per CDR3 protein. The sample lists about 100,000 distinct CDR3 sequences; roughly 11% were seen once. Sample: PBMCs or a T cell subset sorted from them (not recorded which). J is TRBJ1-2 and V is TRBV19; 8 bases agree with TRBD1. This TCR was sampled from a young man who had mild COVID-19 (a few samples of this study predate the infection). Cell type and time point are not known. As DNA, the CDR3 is TGTGCCAGTAGTTTGACAGGGGTCGCAGGGAATGGCTACACCTTC. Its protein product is CASSLTGVAGNGYTF. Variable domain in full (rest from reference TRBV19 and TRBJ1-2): DGGITQSPKYLFRKEGQNVTLSCEQNLNHDAMYWYRQDPGQGLRLIYYSQIVNDFQKGDIAEGYSVSREKKESFPLTVTSAQKNPTAFYLCASSLTGVAGNGYTFGSGTRLTVV.